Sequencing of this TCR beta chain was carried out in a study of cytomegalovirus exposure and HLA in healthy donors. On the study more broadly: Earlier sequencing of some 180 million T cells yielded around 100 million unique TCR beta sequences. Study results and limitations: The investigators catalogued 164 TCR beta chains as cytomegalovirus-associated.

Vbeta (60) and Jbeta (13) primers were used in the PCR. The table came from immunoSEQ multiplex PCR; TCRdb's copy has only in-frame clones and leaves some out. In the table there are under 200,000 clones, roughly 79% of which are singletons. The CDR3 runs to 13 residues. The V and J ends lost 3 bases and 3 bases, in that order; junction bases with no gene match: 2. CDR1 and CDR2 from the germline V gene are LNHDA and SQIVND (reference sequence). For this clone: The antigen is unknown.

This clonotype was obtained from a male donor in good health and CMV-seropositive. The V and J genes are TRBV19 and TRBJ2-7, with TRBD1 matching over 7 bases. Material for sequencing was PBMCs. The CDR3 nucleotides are TGTGCCAGTAGTATGGGACAGATCTACGAGCAGTACTTC. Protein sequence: CASSMGQIYEQYF.